Presented here are 22 T cell receptor beta chains from one specimen sequenced in a study of T-cell reconstitution after alpha-beta-depleted transplantation in children. Preparation of the TCRbeta library used unique molecular identifiers. TCRdb redid the calling of the PCR reads with MiXCR, one entry per CDR3 protein. The table shows 200,000 to 250,000 distinct CDR3 sequences, with under 9.5% occurring only once. Sequencing used PBMCs, mostly from graft donor cells, obtained 180 days after TCRalphabeta/CD19-depleted stem cell transplant. Receptors were obtained from a male patient between 10 and 17 years old who had a stem cell transplant for acute lymphoblastic leukemia, so the T cells may come from the graft donor.

This clonotype came up many times. The rearrangement links TRBV7-6 to TRBJ1-2; TRBD1 aligns across 7 bases. The V gene end was trimmed by 4 bases and the J gene end by 2 bases; junction bases not matched to a gene: 7. The CDR3 is 15 amino acids. Germline values: CDR1 SGHVS, CDR2 FNYEAQ. The CDR3 region has the DNA TGTGCCAGCAGCTCCTATCAACAGGGGAACTATGGCTACACCTTC. Translation: CASSSYQQGNYGYTF.

This clonotype has ten or more counts. The V call is TRBV4-3, the J call TRBJ1-2; TRBD1 matches at 7 bases. The CDR3 contains 13 residues. With 0 bases clipped from V and 8 bases from J, the junction kept 3 bases outside the gene matches. The V gene's germline CDR1 is LGHNA and CDR2 YSLEER. CDR3 sequence: CASSQDRGTGYTF. DNA of the CDR3: TGCGCCAGCAGCCAAGACAGGGGGACCGGCTACACCTTC.

The V and J genes are TRBV7-2 and TRBJ2-7; 11 bases agree with TRBD2. The CDR3 is 15 amino acids. With 4 bases clipped from V and 0 bases from J, the junction kept 2 bases outside the gene matches. CDR1 is SGHTA, CDR2 FQGNSA, per germline. CDR3 sequence (DNA): TGTGCCAGCAGCTATACTAGCGGGAGCTCCTACGAGCAGTACTTC. Translated, it gives CASSYTSGSSYEQYF.

This chain links TRBV5-6 with TRBJ2-1, with TRBD1 matching over 7 bases. Trimming removed 4 bases from V and 8 bases from J; junction bases left unmatched: 6. CDR1 SGHDT and CDR2 YYEEEE come from the germline V gene. The CDR3 extends over 13 amino acids. In DNA, the CDR3 is TGTGCCAGCAGCCCAGGGGGAAGGCATGAGCAGTTCTTC. Its translation: CASSPGGRHEQFF. Looking up the rest from reference TRBV5-6 and TRBJ2-1 gives the full variable domain: DAGVTQSPTHLIKTRGQQVTLRCSPKSGHDTVSWYQQALGQGPQFIFQYYEEEERQRGNFPDRFSGHQFPNYSSELNVNALLLGDSALYLCASSPGGRHEQFFGPGTRLTVL.

This chain joins TRBV9 and TRBJ2-6, with unresolved D. Germline values: CDR1 SGDLS, CDR2 YYNGEE. The CDR3 runs to 16 residues. V was pared by 2 bases and J by 1 base, with 10 bases between. In DNA, the CDR3 is TGTGCCAGCAGCGTGCCAATGCGGTCTGGGGCCAACGTCCTGACTTTC. Protein sequence: CASSVPMRSGANVLTF.

This clonotype was seen at least ten times. This chain joins TRBV4-3 and TRBJ1-6; D is possibly TRBD1 (5 bases). The germline CDR1 and CDR2 sequences are LGHNA and YSLEER. The germline V and J ends were trimmed by 0 bases and 14 bases, with 11 bases remaining between them. This CDR3 is built from 13 residues. Here the CDR3 reads CASSQEKAGSLHF. The DNA for the CDR3 is TGCGCCAGCAGCCAAGAAAAAGCAGGGTCCCTCCACTTT.

This clonotype has at least ten counts. The chain links TRBV4-3 to TRBJ2-7; possibly TRBD1 or TRBD2 for D (5 bases each). The V end was cut by 0 bases, the J end by 2 bases, with 14 bases between. Looked up from germline, CDR1 is LGHNA and CDR2 is YSLEER. This CDR3 is 16 amino acids long. CDR3 sequence (DNA): TGCGCCAGCAGCCAAGATTGGGTTGGGGGACCCTACGAGCAGTACTTC. Encoded protein: CASSQDWVGGPYEQYF.

Turning to this clonotype: An end of the junction differs from the germline gene, which may be a read error. The J gene is TRBJ2-2, the V gene TRBV9; 9 nucleotides match TRBD2. CDR3 length equals 18 residues. The germline gives CDR1 SGDLS, CDR2 YYNGEE. DNA of the CDR3: TGTGCCAGCAGCGTAGTAGGCGGGAGGGCCCCCAACACCGCGGAGCTGTTTTTT. Protein product: CASSVVGGRAPNTAELFF.

There are many counts of this clonotype. The chain combines TRBV13 with TRBJ2-7; 7 positions agree with TRBD1. Trimming cost V 5 bases and J 5 bases; bases outside gene matches: 6. Germline CDR1 is PRHDT and CDR2 is FYEKMQ (reference sequence). The CDR3 totals 13 residues. As DNA, the CDR3 is TGTGCCAGCAGCGCAACAGGGGACGACGAGCAGTACTTC. It encodes CASSATGDDEQYF. Together with reference TRBV13 and TRBJ2-7, the CDR3 gives the full variable domain: AAGVIQSPRHLIKEKRETATLKCYPIPRHDTVYWYQQGPGQDPQFLISFYEKMQSDKGSIPDRFSAQQFSDYHSELNMSSLELGDSALYFCASSATGDDEQYFGPGTRLTVT.

This clonotype appeared many times. The J gene is TRBJ1-3, the V gene TRBV3-1; TRBD1 matches at 9 bases. J gave up 11 bases and V 0 bases, and 11 bases lay outside the gene matches. The CDR3 sequence is 16 residues long. Germline CDR1 reads LGHDT; CDR2 reads YNNKEL (reference sequence). CDR3 loop: CASSQETGQGPAAIYF. The CDR3 DNA follows: TGTGCCAGCAGCCAAGAGACTGGACAGGGGCCAGCGGCCATATATTTT.

This clonotype was recorded many times. The chain recombines TRBV6-5 with TRBJ2-5; D is perhaps TRBD1 (6 bases). CDR1 is MNHEY and CDR2 is SVGAGI in the germline V gene. The V gene lost 5 bases and the J gene lost 7 bases, with 20 bases spanning the gap. The CDR3 extends over 15 amino acids. This chain's CDR3 is CASSTDSRVGGTQYF. The CDR3 nucleotides are TGTGCCAGCAGTACCGACAGCCGAGTAGGGGGGACCCAGTACTTC.

This clonotype appeared many times. The gene calls are TRBV9 and TRBJ2-7, with D tentatively TRBD2 (5 bases). Germline V lookup: CDR1 SGDLS, CDR2 YYNGEE. The CDR3 is 14 amino acids. V was cut by 0 bases and J by 3 bases, with 10 bases left in between. The CDR3 bases are TGTGCCAGCAGCGTAGCTGAGGGCTTCTACGAGCAGTACTTC. Translated: CASSVAEGFYEQYF.

In its sample, this clonotype was seen many times. The chain uses TRBV11-2 and TRBJ2-7; 8 bases map to TRBD2. Trimming took 5 bases from V and 0 from J; bases not matched to a gene: 15. This CDR3 spans 18 amino acids. The germline V gene encodes CDR1 SGHAT and CDR2 FQNNGV. In DNA form, the CDR3 reads TGTGCCAGCAGCCTAGGAGGCTCCTCCGGGACTAGCTCCTACGAGCAGTACTTC. Its translation is CASSLGGSSGTSSYEQYF.

This clonotype was counted once. The rearrangement links TRBV7-8 to TRBJ2-7, with TRBD2 matching 7 bases. J lost 5 bases, V lost 3 bases, and 10 bases had no gene match. This CDR3 has 15 amino acids. CDR1 is SGHVS and CDR2 is FQNEAQ in the germline V gene. CDR3 nucleotides: TGTGCCAGCAGCTTCGGGGGGAGGGCCTCAAACGAGCAGTACTTC. Encoded protein: CASSFGGRASNEQYF.

In this sample, this clonotype turned up many times. The rearrangement links TRBV29-1 to TRBJ1-3, with D unresolved. V was trimmed by 5 bases and J by 4 bases, leaving 9 bases between them. Looked up from germline, CDR1 is SQVTM and CDR2 is ANQGSEA. The CDR3 runs to 12 residues. Here the CDR3 DNA reads TGCAGCGTTAACCGGGGAGGAAACACCATATATTTT. Translation gives CSVNRGGNTIYF.

This clonotype was counted many times. V is TRBV29-1 and J is TRBJ2-3, with D possibly matching TRBD1 (5 bases). V was pared by 4 bases and J by 2 bases, with 7 bases between. The germline gives CDR1 SQVTM, CDR2 ANQGSEA. This CDR3 region has 12 residues. CDR3 DNA sequence: TGCAGCGTTGGCAGGGACACAGATACGCAGTATTTT. Amino acids: CSVGRDTDTQYF.

Ten or more counts support this clonotype. The V and J genes are TRBV27 and TRBJ2-1, with D perhaps TRBD2 (5 bases). Trimming stripped 3 bases from V and 6 bases from J, with 12 bases between. The germline gives CDR1 MNHEY, CDR2 SMNVEV (reference sequence). The CDR3 has 14 residues. CDR3 DNA sequence: TGTGCCAGCAGTTTGGGCGGGTACATCAATGAGCAGTTCTTC. Translation: CASSLGGYINEQFF.

Ten or more counts support this clonotype. V is TRBV9 and J is TRBJ2-5, with 9 positions matching TRBD2. The J segment lost 4 bases and the V segment lost 4 bases, leaving 5 bases of the junction unmatched. This CDR3 is built from 14 residues. Germline V CDR1 and CDR2: SGDLS, YYNGEE. The CDR3 nucleotides read TGTGCCAGCAGCCCTAGCGGGGCAGGAGAGACCCAGTACTTC. It codes for CASSPSGAGETQYF.

This clonotype has ten or more counts. V is TRBV11-2 and J is TRBJ2-1; TRBD2 matches 7 bases. The germline V gene has CDR1 SGHAT and CDR2 FQNNGV. The CDR3 sequence is 14 residues long. V lost 4 bases to trimming and J lost 6 bases; unmatched junction nucleotides: 6. CDR3 coding DNA: TGTGCCAGCAGCTCCCTCCGGACTAGCAATGAGCAGTTCTTC. Amino acids: CASSSLRTSNEQFF. The complete variable domain, with remaining parts taken from reference TRBV11-2 and TRBJ2-1, reads EAGVAQSPRYKIIEKRQSVAFWCNPISGHATLYWYQQILGQGPKLLIQFQNNGVVDDSQLPKDRFSAERLKGVDSTLKIQPAKLEDSAVYLCASSSLRTSNEQFFGPGTRLTVL.

The table lists this clonotype with a few counts. This chain uses TRBV5-5 with TRBJ2-2; TRBD1 is a possible D gene (6 bases). Germline values: CDR1 SGHKS, CDR2 YYEKEE (reference sequence). Trimming pared 5 bases from V and 1 base from J, leaving 12 bases between. The CDR3 covers 15 residues. In DNA, the CDR3 is TGTGCCAGCAGTTCTCCGGGACAGAACACCGGGGAGCTGTTTTTT. It translates to CASSSPGQNTGELFF.

This clonotype was found many times. The chain combines TRBV5-8 with TRBJ2-5; D not certain. V gave up 0 bases and J gave up 5 bases, with 14 bases separating them. CDR3 size: 15 residues. Germline values: CDR1 SGHTS, CDR2 YDEGEE. CDR3 DNA: TGTGCCAGCAGCTTGGGAAGCCCCGGTGGGGAGACCCAGTACTTC. This gives the protein CASSLGSPGGETQYF.

This clonotype was seen many times. The chain is built from TRBV2 and TRBJ2-1; D gene unclear. The CDR3 contains 13 residues. V was shortened by 2 bases and J by 6 bases, with 8 bases between the two germline ends. Germline CDR1 is SNHLY and CDR2 is FYNNEI. Here the CDR3 DNA reads TGTGCCAGCAGTGAAAACTGGCGCAATGAGCAGTTCTTC. Its protein is CASSENWRNEQFF.